The present entry profiles one T cell receptor (beta chain) with its context. These data come from a study of cytomegalovirus exposure and HLA in healthy donors. This PCR relied on a set of 60 Vbeta primers and 13 Jbeta primers. Profiled with immunoSEQ multiplex PCR; TCRdb holds only in-frame clones, not every one. The sample holds over 200,000 clones; almost 80% are singletons and the top ten take around 1.9%. This receptor was obtained from a male donor in good health and CMV-seronegative. The source material was PBMCs.

The CDR3 spells CASSLALGTGEFGEQYF. DNA of the CDR3: TGTGCCAGCAGCTTAGCGCTCGGGACAGGGGAATTCGGAGAGCAGTACTTC. The J gene is TRBJ2-7, the V gene TRBV7-9, with 10 nucleotides matching TRBD1. Germline values: CDR1 SEHNR, CDR2 FQNEAQ (reference sequence). Germline trimming cut 0 bases from V and 7 bases from J; bases unmatched to any gene: 12. The length of the CDR3 is 17 residues. Looking up the rest from reference TRBV7-9 and TRBJ2-7 gives the full variable domain: DTGVSQNPRHKITKRGQNVTFRCDPISEHNRLYWYRQTLGQGPEFLTYFQNEAQLEKSRLLSDRFSAERPKGSFSTLEIQRTEQGDSAMYLCASSLALGTGEFGEQYFGPGTRLTVT.